The 9 T cell receptor beta chains below were found in one sample sequenced in a study of blood T cell repertoires in COVID-19. The repertoire was sequenced with immunoSEQ multiplex PCR; TCRdb's copy has only in-frame clones and lacks some. The data show some 130,000 clones, 60% to 80% seen once. Specimen: peripheral blood. Receptor source: a man in his fifties or sixties who had recovered from COVID-19.

This sequence joins TRBV24-1 and TRBJ2-7, with D possibly TRBD1 on 5 matching bases. The V end was cut by 9 bases, the J end by 1 base, with 9 bases between. The CDR3 is 12 residues long. Germline V lookup: CDR1 KGHDR, CDR2 SFDVKD. The CDR3, as DNA: TGTGCCACCGCCAGGGATTCCTACGAGCAGTACTTC. The encoded protein is CATARDSYEQYF.

V usage is TRBV3-1 (or the pseudogene TRBV3-2) and J usage is TRBJ1-1; D possibly corresponds to TRBD1 (6 bases). The V gene lost 1 base and the J gene lost 4 bases, with 10 bases spanning the gap. In germline, CDR1 is LGHDT, CDR2 YNNKEL (reference sequence). The CDR3 has 14 residues. The CDR3 here is CASSQGGGLTEAFF. As DNA, the CDR3 is TGTGCCAGCAGCCAAGGGGGGGGCCTCACTGAAGCTTTCTTT.

The chain uses TRBV19 and TRBJ1-6; the match to TRBD1 covers 9 bases. The germline V gene has CDR1 LNHDA and CDR2 SQIVND (reference sequence). The V gene end was trimmed by 8 bases and the J gene end by 7 bases; junction bases not matched to a gene: 6. The CDR3 sequence is 14 residues long. CDR3 loop: CASRRQGENSPLHF. CDR3 coding DNA: TGTGCCAGTCGGCGACAGGGGGAGAATTCACCCCTCCACTTT.

The chain combines TRBV5-4 with TRBJ2-7, with D possibly matching TRBD1 (6 bases). The length of the CDR3 is 14 residues. Germline V CDR1 and CDR2: SGHNT, YYREEE (reference sequence). V lost 4 bases and J lost 4, with 15 bases in between. The CDR3 loop reads CASSGAGALYEQYF. CDR3 DNA sequence: TGTGCCAGCAGCGGGGCAGGGGCCCTTTACGAGCAGTACTTC.

This chain joins TRBV5-1 and TRBJ1-6, with D tentatively TRBD1 (5 bases). Trimming took off 7 bases at V and 0 bases at J, with 17 bases between the two ends. Germline V gives CDR1 SGHRS, CDR2 YFSETQ. This CDR3 comprises 17 residues. As DNA, the CDR3 is TGCGCCAGCCCAAAGGGGCGAAGGAGCTCCTATAATTCACCCCTCCACTTT. It yields the protein CASPKGRRSSYNSPLHF.

The V gene is TRBV5-1, the J gene TRBJ2-3; tentative D call: TRBD2 (7 bases). Germline CDR1 SGHRS, CDR2 YFSETQ. Trimming cost V 4 bases and J 1 base, with 16 bases left between them. The CDR3 contains 16 residues. The DNA for the CDR3 is TGCGCCAGCAGCGAAGGGGGGGCCGTAGGCACAGATACGCAGTATTTT. Translating it yields CASSEGGAVGTDTQYF.

V and J are TRBV5-1 and TRBJ2-2; 8 bases agree with TRBD1. The CDR3 runs to 15 residues. CDR1 is SGHRS and CDR2 is YFSETQ in the germline V gene. V was pared by 4 bases and J by 4 bases, with 6 bases of the junction left unmatched. CDR3 nucleotides: TGCGCCAGCAGCACCCGACAGGGGAGCACCGGGGAGCTGTTTTTT. Amino acids: CASSTRQGSTGELFF.

The J gene is TRBJ2-1, the V gene TRBV9; 13 bases align to TRBD2. The CDR3 has 17 amino acids. The junction had 4 bases not matched to a gene; V was cut back by 0 bases and J by 4 bases. Germline values: CDR1 SGDLS, CDR2 YYNGEE. The CDR3, as DNA: TGTGCCAGCAGCGTAGCCAAGACTAGCGGGGGGTACAATGAGCAGTTCTTC. Amino acid sequence: CASSVAKTSGGYNEQFF.

Only one count was recorded for this clone. V usage is TRBV11-3 and J usage is TRBJ2-2; D remains ambiguous. The CDR3 covers 12 residues. CDR1 and CDR2 (germline): SGHNT, YENEEA. V was clipped by 3 bases and J by 6 bases, with 5 bases between them. CDR3 protein: CASSFTAGELFF. CDR3 nucleotide sequence: TGTGCCAGCAGCTTCACTGCCGGGGAGCTGTTTTTT.